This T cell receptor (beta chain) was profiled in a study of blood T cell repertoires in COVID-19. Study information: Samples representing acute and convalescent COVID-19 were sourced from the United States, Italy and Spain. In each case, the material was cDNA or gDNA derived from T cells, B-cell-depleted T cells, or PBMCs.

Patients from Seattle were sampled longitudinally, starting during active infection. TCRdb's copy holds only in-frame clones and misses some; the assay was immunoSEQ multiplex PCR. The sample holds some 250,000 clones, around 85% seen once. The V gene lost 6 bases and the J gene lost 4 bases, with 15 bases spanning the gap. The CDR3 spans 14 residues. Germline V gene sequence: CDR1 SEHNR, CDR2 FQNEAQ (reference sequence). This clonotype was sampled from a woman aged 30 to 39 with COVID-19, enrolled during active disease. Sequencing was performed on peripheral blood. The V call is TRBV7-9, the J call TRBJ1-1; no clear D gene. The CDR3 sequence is CASSLASRGTEAFF. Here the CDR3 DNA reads TGTGCCAGCAGTCTTGCCAGTCGGGGCACTGAAGCTTTCTTT.